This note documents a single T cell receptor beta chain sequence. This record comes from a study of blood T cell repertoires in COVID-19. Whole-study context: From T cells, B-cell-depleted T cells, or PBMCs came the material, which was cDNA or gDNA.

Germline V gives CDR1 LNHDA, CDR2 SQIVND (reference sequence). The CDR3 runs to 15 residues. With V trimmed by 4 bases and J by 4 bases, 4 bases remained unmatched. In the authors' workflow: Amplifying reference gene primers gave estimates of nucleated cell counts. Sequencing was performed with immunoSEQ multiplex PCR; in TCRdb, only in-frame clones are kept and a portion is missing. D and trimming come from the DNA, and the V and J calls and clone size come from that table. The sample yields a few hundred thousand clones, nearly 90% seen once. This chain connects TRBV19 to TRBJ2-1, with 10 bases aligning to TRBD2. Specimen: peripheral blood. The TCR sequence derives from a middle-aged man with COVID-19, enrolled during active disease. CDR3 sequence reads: CASSTIAGGYNEQFF. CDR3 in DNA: TGTGCCAGTAGTACCATAGCGGGGGGTTACAATGAGCAGTTCTTC.